This T cell receptor beta chain was sequenced for a study of blood T cell repertoires in COVID-19. Looking at the study overall: Spain, Italy and the United States supplied samples that represented acute and convalescent COVID-19. The cDNA or gDNA used as material had been derived from T cells, B-cell-depleted T cells, or PBMCs.

The CDR3 contains 14 residues. Trimming stripped 5 bases from V and 5 bases from J, with 15 bases between. Germline CDR1 and CDR2: SGHTA and FQGNSA. The authors' processing: The assay estimated nucleated cells by amplifying reference gene primers. This table comes from immunoSEQ multiplex PCR, and its TCRdb copy is limited to in-frame clones, with some not included. The V and J calls and clone size come from that table; D and trimming were worked out from the DNA. The sample has some 120,000 clones; about 80% are singletons. The chain couples TRBV7-2 to TRBJ2-5; D gene uncertain. The sequenced sample was peripheral blood. This TCR came from a human donor in a cohort sampled during active COVID-19. As DNA, the CDR3 is TGTGCCAGCAGCCTGTCCTCGGGTCAGGAGACCCAGTACTTC. Protein product: CASSLSSGQETQYF.